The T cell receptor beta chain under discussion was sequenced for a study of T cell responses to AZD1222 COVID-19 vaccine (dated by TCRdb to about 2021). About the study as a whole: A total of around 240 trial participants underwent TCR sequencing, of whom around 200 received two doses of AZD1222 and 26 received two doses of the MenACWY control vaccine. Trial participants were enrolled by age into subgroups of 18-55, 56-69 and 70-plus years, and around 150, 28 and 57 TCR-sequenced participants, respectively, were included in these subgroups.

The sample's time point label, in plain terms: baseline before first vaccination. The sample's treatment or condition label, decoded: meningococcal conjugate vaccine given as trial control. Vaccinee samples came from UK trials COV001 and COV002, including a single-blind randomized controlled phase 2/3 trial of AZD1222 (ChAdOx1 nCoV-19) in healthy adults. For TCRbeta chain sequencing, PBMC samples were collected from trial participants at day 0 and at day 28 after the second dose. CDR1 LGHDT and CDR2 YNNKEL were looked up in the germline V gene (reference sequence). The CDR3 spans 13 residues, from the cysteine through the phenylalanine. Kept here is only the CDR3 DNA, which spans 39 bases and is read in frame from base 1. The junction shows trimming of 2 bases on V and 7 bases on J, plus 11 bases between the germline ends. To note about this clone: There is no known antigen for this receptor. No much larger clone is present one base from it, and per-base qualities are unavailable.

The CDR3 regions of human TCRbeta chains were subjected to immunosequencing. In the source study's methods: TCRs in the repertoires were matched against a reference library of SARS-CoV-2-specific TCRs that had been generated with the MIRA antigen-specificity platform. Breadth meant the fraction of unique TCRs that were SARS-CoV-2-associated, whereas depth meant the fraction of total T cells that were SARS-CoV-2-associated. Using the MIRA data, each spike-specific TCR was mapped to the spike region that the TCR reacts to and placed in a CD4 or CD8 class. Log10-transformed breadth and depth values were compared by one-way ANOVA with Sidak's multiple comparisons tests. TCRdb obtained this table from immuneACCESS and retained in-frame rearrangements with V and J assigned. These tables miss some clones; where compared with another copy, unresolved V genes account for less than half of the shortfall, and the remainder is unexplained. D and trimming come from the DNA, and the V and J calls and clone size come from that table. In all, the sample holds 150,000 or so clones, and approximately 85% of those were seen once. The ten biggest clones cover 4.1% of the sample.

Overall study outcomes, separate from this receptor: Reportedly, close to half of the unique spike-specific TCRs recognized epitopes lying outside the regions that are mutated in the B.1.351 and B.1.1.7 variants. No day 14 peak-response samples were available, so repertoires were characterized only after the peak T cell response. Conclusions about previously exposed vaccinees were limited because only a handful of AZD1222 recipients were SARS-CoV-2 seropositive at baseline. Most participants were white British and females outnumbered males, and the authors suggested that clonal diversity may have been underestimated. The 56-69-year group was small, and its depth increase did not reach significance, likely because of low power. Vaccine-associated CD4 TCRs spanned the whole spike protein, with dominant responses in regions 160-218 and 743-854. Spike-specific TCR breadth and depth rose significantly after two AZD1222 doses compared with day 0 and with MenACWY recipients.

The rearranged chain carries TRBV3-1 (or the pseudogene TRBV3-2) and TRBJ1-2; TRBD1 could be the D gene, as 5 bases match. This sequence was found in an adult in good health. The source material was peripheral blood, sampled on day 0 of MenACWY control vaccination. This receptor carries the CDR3 CASSQHPGGGYTF. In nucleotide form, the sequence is TGTGCCAGCAGCCAACACCCCGGGGGTGGCTACACCTTC.